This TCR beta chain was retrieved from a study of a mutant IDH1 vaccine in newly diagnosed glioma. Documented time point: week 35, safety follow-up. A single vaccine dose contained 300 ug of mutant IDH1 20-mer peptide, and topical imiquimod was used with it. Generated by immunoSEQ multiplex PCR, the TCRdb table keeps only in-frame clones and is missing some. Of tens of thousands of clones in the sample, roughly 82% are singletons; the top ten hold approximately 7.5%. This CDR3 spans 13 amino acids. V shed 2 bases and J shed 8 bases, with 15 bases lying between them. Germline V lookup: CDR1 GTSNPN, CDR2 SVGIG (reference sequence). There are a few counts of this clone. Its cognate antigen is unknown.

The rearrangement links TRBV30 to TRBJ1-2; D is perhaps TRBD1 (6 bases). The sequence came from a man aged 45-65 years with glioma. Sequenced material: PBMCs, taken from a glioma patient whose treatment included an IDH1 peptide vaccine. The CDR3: CAWSRDRPRGYTF. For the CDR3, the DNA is TGTGCCTGGAGTCGTGACAGGCCTCGCGGCTACACCTTC.